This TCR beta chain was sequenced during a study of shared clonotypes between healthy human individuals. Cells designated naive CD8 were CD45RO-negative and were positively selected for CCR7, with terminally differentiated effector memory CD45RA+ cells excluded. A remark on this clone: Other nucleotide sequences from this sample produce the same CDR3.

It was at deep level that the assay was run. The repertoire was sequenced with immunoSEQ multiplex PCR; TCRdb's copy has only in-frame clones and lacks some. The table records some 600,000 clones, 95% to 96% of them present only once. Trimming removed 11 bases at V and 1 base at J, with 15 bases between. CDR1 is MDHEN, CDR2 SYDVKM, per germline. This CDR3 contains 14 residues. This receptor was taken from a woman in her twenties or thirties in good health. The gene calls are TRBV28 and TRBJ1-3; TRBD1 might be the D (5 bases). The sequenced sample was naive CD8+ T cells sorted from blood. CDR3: CASSLGGSGNTIYF. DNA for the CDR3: TGTGCCTCCTCTCTCGGGGGTTCTGGAAACACCATATATTTT.